This is a list of T cell receptor beta chains from one sample in a study of PD-1 blockade in classical Hodgkin lymphoma. The assay was immunoSEQ multiplex PCR, and TCRdb's table has in-frame clones only and misses some. The table shows approximately 11,000 clones, with 76% occurring only once. The specimen was peripheral blood mononuclear cells (PBMCs), collected at baseline. The origin of the receptors is a human donor with classical Hodgkin lymphoma. Both conserved end residues are part of each CDR3. D genes are given only for firm matches. The listing skips clone size in some rows; elsewhere it reads once, few, many or a size class.

v_gene	d_gene	j_gene	abundance	CDR3aa	CDR3nt
TRBV6-1	.	TRBJ1-5	medium-sized	CASSTGRYSNQPQHF	TGTGCCAGCAGCACCGGGAGGTATAGCAATCAGCCCCAGCATTTT
TRBV28	.	TRBJ2-3	.	CASSLGAGVDTQYF	TGTGCCAGCAGTTTAGGGGCAGGGGTTGATACGCAGTATTTT
TRBV18	.	TRBJ2-7	.	CTSSPGWEQYF	TGTACCAGCTCACCAGGGTGGGAGCAGTACTTC
TRBV5-1	.	TRBJ2-3	.	CASSFQGAVTDTQYF	TGCGCCAGCAGCTTCCAGGGCGCGGTCACAGATACGCAGTATTTT
TRBV11-2	.	TRBJ2-7	.	CASSSNYEQYF	TGTGCCAGCAGCTCTAACTACGAGCAGTACTTC
TRBV14	.	TRBJ2-7	.	CASSQGWGPAYEQYF	TGTGCCAGCAGCCAAGGCTGGGGGCCGGCTTATGAGCAGTACTTC
TRBV4-1	TRBD2	TRBJ2-7	.	CASSQDGLGESYEQYF	TGCGCCAGCAGCCAAGATGGACTAGGAGAATCCTACGAGCAGTACTTC
TRBV15	.	TRBJ1-1	.	CATSTTRDINTEAFF	TGTGCCACCAGCACAACCCGGGATATAAACACTGAAGCTTTCTTT
TRBV15	TRBD2	TRBJ2-1	.	CATSRGKGSGSYEQFF	TGTGCCACCAGCAGAGGGAAGGGTAGCGGGAGCTATGAGCAGTTCTTC
TRBV5-1	.	TRBJ1-1	.	CASSLQAAGSHTEAFF	TGCGCCAGCAGCTTGCAGGCCGCCGGCTCCCACACTGAAGCTTTCTTT
TRBV28	TRBD2	TRBJ2-1	.	CASSLLKNFSGRTYNEQFF	TGTGCCAGCAGTTTGCTAAAGAACTTTAGCGGGAGAACTTACAATGAGCAGTTCTTC
TRBV28	.	TRBJ2-3	once	CASQGGDTQYF	TGTGCCAGTCAAGGTGGAGATACGCAGTATTTT
TRBV9	TRBD1	TRBJ2-2	.	CASNGQGNTGELFF	TGTGCCAGCAACGGACAGGGTAACACCGGGGAGCTGTTTTTT
TRBV29-1	.	TRBJ2-1	.	CSVGGNEQFF	TGCAGCGTTGGGGGCAATGAGCAGTTCTTC
TRBV28	TRBD1	TRBJ1-5	.	CASSLTARTGNQPQHF	TGTGCCAGCAGTCTCACCGCCCGGACAGGGAATCAGCCCCAGCATTTT
TRBV5-1	TRBD1	TRBJ2-2	few	CASSLMTGANTGELFF	TGCGCCAGCAGCCTTATGACAGGGGCTAACACCGGGGAGCTGTTTTTT
TRBV2	.	TRBJ2-7	few	CASSEYFGAGPYF	TGTGCCAGCAGTGAATATTTTGGGGCCGGTCCGTACTTC
TRBV27	.	TRBJ1-4	few	CASSQRHINEKLFF	TGTGCCAGCAGTCAGAGACATATAAACGAAAAACTGTTTTTT
TRBV4-1	.	TRBJ1-6	.	CASSQDVESSYNSPLHF	TGCGCCAGCAGCCAAGATGTGGAGAGCTCCTATAATTCACCCCTCCACTTT
TRBV6-7	TRBD1	TRBJ2-1	.	CASSYSSREGQGDRDNEQFF	TGTGCCAGCAGTTACTCGAGCAGGGAGGGACAGGGAGATCGCGACAATGAGCAGTTCTTC
TRBV5-1	TRBD2	TRBJ2-5	.	CASTAAGLETQYF	TGCGCCAGCACGGCAGCGGGATTAGAGACCCAGTACTTC
TRBV10-3	.	TRBJ2-2	.	CAISVAGTNTGELFF	TGTGCCATCAGTGTCGCCGGCACCAACACCGGGGAGCTGTTTTTT
TRBV29-1	.	TRBJ2-1	.	CSVEDLPRYPTGYNEQFF	TGCAGCGTTGAAGATCTTCCGCGGTACCCGACTGGTTACAATGAGCAGTTCTTC
TRBV18	TRBD1	TRBJ2-5	.	CASSFGQGGETQYF	TGTGCCAGCTCATTCGGACAGGGTGGAGAGACCCAGTACTTC
TRBV19	.	TRBJ2-3	.	CASSRDVASTDTQYF	TGTGCCAGTAGTAGGGACGTAGCTAGCACAGATACGCAGTATTTT
TRBV27	TRBD1	TRBJ1-4	.	CASSYSRDRVWSEKLFF	TGTGCCAGCAGTTATTCCCGGGACAGGGTTTGGAGTGAAAAACTGTTTTTT
TRBV27	.	TRBJ2-1	.	CASSKVLASIDEQFF	TGTGCCAGCAGTAAAGTCCTAGCGTCGATTGATGAGCAGTTCTTC
TRBV28	TRBD1	TRBJ1-1	.	CASSLEAEGARTTEAFF	TGTGCCAGCAGTCTCGAAGCCGAGGGGGCGAGGACCACTGAAGCTTTCTTT
TRBV28	.	TRBJ2-3	.	CASGDQSGTDTQYF	TGTGCCAGCGGGGACCAGTCGGGCACAGATACGCAGTATTTT
TRBV5-1	TRBD2	TRBJ2-1	.	CASSGAGLAPYNEQFF	TGCGCCAGCAGCGGGGCCGGACTAGCCCCCTACAATGAGCAGTTCTTC
TRBV15	TRBD1	TRBJ1-5	.	CATSRVWTGNQPQHF	TGTGCCACCAGCAGAGTGTGGACAGGGAATCAGCCCCAGCATTTT
TRBV5-1	.	TRBJ2-5	.	CASSSISGNIREAQYF	TGCGCCAGCAGCTCGATTAGCGGAAACATAAGAGAGGCCCAGTACTTC
TRBV5-6	.	TRBJ1-2	.	CASSQGRDYGYTF	TGTGCCAGCAGCCAGGGACGGGACTATGGCTACACCTTC
TRBV6-6	.	TRBJ2-5	.	CASSYSASQETQYF	TGTGCCAGCAGTTACTCGGCTAGCCAAGAGACCCAGTACTTC
TRBV6-1	TRBD1	TRBJ2-3	.	CASSESGQGTDTQYF	TGTGCCAGCAGTGAATCGGGACAGGGTACAGATACGCAGTATTTT
TRBV18	TRBD1	TRBJ2-7	.	CASSPKTGGVSYEQYF	TGTGCCAGCTCACCAAAAACAGGGGGCGTCTCCTACGAGCAGTACTTC